The T cell receptor beta chain under discussion was sequenced for a study of T cell changes during pregnancy in multiple sclerosis. The assay was immunoSEQ multiplex PCR, and TCRdb's table has in-frame clones only and misses some. The top ten clones hold approximately 0.72% of a sample with approximately 50,000 clones, 85% to 95% of them seen once. The CDR3 length is 14 residues. From germline, CDR1 is MNHEY and CDR2 SMNVEV (reference sequence). J lost 4 bases, V lost 4 bases, and 3 bases had no gene match. The sequence was collected from a female donor with multiple sclerosis, enrolled in a pregnancy study. The chain joins TRBV27 to TRBJ1-5; TRBD1 agrees at 8 bases. The source was CD4+ T cells from peripheral blood mononuclear cells, collected in the third trimester of pregnancy. The CDR3 protein is CASSSGQANQPQHF. The CDR3 DNA is TGTGCCAGCAGTTCGGGACAGGCGAATCAGCCCCAGCATTTT.